The 27 T cell receptor beta chains listed next were all sequenced from one sample in a study of regulatory T cells in long-lasting Graves disease. Time point: newly diagnosed GD, antithyroid drugs for less than 3 months. The TCR library was prepared using RNA isolated from PBMCs. Assembly of TCR beta libraries relied on iRepertoire HTBI primers together with Arm-PCR of CDR3 regions. MiXCR was run by TCRdb on the multiplex PCR reads, yielding one entry per CDR3 protein. The sample has 200,000 to 300,000 distinct CDR3 sequences, 20% to 25% seen once. The sequences come from peripheral blood mononuclear cells (PBMCs), collected at new diagnosis, from a patient treated with antithyroid drugs. These receptors came from a female donor with Graves disease.

As concerns this clonotype: With a much larger clone just one base away, this may be a read error. The chain's CDR3 is CASSYPAPPPPTGFF. The CDR3 nucleotides are TGTGCCAGCAGTTACCCTGCCCCCCCCCCTCCGACCGGTTTCTTT. The V call is TRBV3-1, the J call TRBJ1-1; D is ambiguous. V lost 6 bases, J lost 13 bases, and 27 bases lay in between. CDR3 length equals 15 residues. Germline V gives CDR1 LGHDT, CDR2 YNNKEL (reference sequence).

The sample holds a few counts of this clonotype. This sequence joins TRBV14 and TRBJ1-1; perhaps TRBD1 as D (5 bases). V was trimmed by 3 bases and J by 5 bases, leaving 16 bases between them. From germline, CDR1 is SGHDN and CDR2 FVKESK. This CDR3 spans 15 amino acids. The CDR3 reads CASSQNRFTRTEAFF. In nucleotides, the CDR3 is TGTGCCAGCAGCCAGAACAGGTTTACTAGGACTGAAGCTTTCTTT. The full variable domain, completed using reference TRBV14 and TRBJ1-1, is EAGVTQFPSHSVIEKGQTVTLRCDPISGHDNLYWYRRVMGKEIKFLLHFVKESKQDESGMPNNRFLAERTGGTYSTLKVQPAELEDSGVYFCASSQNRFTRTEAFFGQGTRLTVV.

Ten or more counts support this clonotype. The V gene is TRBV7-2, the J gene TRBJ2-7, with D perhaps TRBD1 (7 bases). CDR1 is SGHTA and CDR2 is FQGNSA in the germline V gene. This CDR3 region has 13 residues. V shed 8 bases and J shed 4 bases, with 15 bases lying between them. The chain's CDR3 is CASHGPGGYEQYF. For the CDR3, the DNA is TGTGCCAGCCATGGCCCAGGGGGGTACGAGCAGTACTTC. Based on the CDR3 plus reference TRBV7-2 and TRBJ2-7, the full variable domain is GAGVSQSPSNKVTEKGKDVELRCDPISGHTALYWYRQSLGQGLEFLIYFQGNSAPDKSGLPSDRFSAERTGGSVSTLTIQRTQQEDSAVYLCASHGPGGYEQYFGPGTRLTVT.

Turning to this clonotype: A read error may be the cause here, since a much bigger clone is one base away. The V gene is TRBV12-5, the J gene TRBJ1-1, with D perhaps TRBD1 (6 bases). The CDR3 is made up of 13 amino acids. V was trimmed by 1 base and J by 10 bases, leaving 13 bases between them. Germline CDR1 reads LGHNT; CDR2 reads FRNRAP. The DNA for the CDR3 is TGTGCTAGTGGTTTGGCCCCCGTAGGGGGAGCTTTCTTT. Translating gives CASGLAPVGGAFF.

Comments on this clonotype: A far larger clone is a single base away, which makes a read error likely. Written as DNA, the CDR3 is TGTGCCAGCAGCTTCGTTGCGGAGTCCTACGAGCAGTGCTTC. Amino acids: CASSFVAESYEQCF. The chain carries TRBV7-2 and TRBJ2-7, with unresolved D. The CDR3 is 14 residues long. Germline V CDR1 and CDR2: SGHTA, FQGNSA.

Turning to this clonotype: This sequence is one base from a far larger clone and is likely a read error. The missing conserved phenylalanine or tryptophan at the end of this CDR3 makes a read error likely. The chain couples TRBV7-2 to TRBJ2-1; 12 positions match TRBD2. Trimming removed 0 bases from V and 4 bases from J; junction bases left unmatched: 4. The CDR3 length is 17 residues. Germline values: CDR1 SGHTA, CDR2 FQGNSA. DNA of the CDR3: TGTGCCAGCAGCTTAGCCTCGGGACTAGCGGGTTACAATGAGCAGTTCCTC. The encoded protein is CASSLASGLAGYNEQFL.

This clonotype was seen ten or more times. The V and J genes are TRBV2 and TRBJ2-7; 7 bases fit TRBD1. V shed 6 bases, J shed 2 bases, and the junction held 7 bases outside the gene matches. This CDR3 is built from 14 residues. Germline lookup yields CDR1 SNHLY and CDR2 FYNNEI. This CDR3 is CASRSGTDTYEQYF. The DNA of the CDR3 is TGTGCCAGCAGGTCCGGGACAGACACCTACGAGCAGTACTTC.

This clonotype was detected ten times or more. V and J are TRBV27 and TRBJ2-7, with TRBD1 matching 7 bases. CDR3 length: 14 amino acids. Per germline, CDR1 MNHEY and CDR2 SMNVEV (reference sequence). J lost 3 bases, V lost 5 bases, and 7 bases had no gene match. Written as DNA, the CDR3 is TGTGCCAGCAGTCCCGGGACAGAGAACTACGAGCAGTACTTC. Protein: CASSPGTENYEQYF.

Of note for this clonotype: This could be a read error, since a much larger clone is one nucleotide away. DNA of the CDR3: TGTGCCAGCAGTTACGCAGACAGGGTGGCGGAGACCCATTACTTC. Amino acids: CASSYADRVAETHYF. The rearrangement uses TRBV12-3 or TRBV12-4 and TRBJ2-5; 7 bases map to TRBD1. The CDR3 contains 15 residues.

This clonotype was seen a handful of times. This rearrangement joins TRBV28 to TRBJ1-4, with 7 bases fitting TRBD1. Looked up from germline, CDR1 is MDHEN and CDR2 is SYDVKM. The CDR3 is 15 residues long. The J segment lost 8 bases and the V segment lost 5 bases, leaving 11 bases of the junction unmatched. CDR3 sequence reads: CASSILGTAGEKLFF. The CDR3 DNA sequence: TGTGCCAGCAGTATACTCGGGACAGCTGGGGAAAAACTGTTTTTT.

CDR3 nucleotides: TGTGCCAGCAGCGCCGGACAGGGCCAACGGGGGAACACTGAAGCTTTCTTT. Translating it yields CASSAGQGQRGNTEAFF. V is TRBV7-2 and J is TRBJ1-1, with 8 bases matching TRBD1. Germline lookup yields CDR1 SGHTA and CDR2 FQGNSA. The CDR3 spans 17 residues. V lost 5 bases to trimming and J lost 1 base; unmatched junction nucleotides: 12. Drawing the rest from reference TRBV7-2 and TRBJ1-1, the complete variable domain is GAGVSQSPSNKVTEKGKDVELRCDPISGHTALYWYRQSLGQGLEFLIYFQGNSAPDKSGLPSDRFSAERTGGSVSTLTIQRTQQEDSAVYLCASSAGQGQRGNTEAFFGQGTRLTVV.

The chain joins TRBV6-1 to TRBJ2-7; D is undetermined. V was pared by 6 bases and J by 3 bases, with 12 bases between. The CDR3 totals 13 residues. The germline V gene encodes CDR1 MNHNS and CDR2 SASEGT. CDR3 loop: CASRPSAVYEQYF. In nucleotides, the CDR3 is TGTGCCAGCAGACCATCAGCCGTCTACGAGCAGTACTTC.

In this sample, this clonotype turned up many times. A read error may produce the germline difference seen at one junction end. The chain combines TRBV3-1 with TRBJ2-3; a possible D gene is TRBD2 (6 bases). The CDR3 spans 14 residues. CDR1 is LGHDT, CDR2 YNNKEL, per germline (reference sequence). The CDR3 sequence is CASSQETSTDAQYF. CDR3 bases: TGTGCCAGCAGCCAAGAAACTAGCACAGATGCGCAGTATTTT.

This sequence joins TRBV6-1 and TRBJ1-4, with TRBD1 matching 9 bases. Trimming at V came to 6 bases and at J to 4 bases, leaving 6 bases not matched to a gene. Germline lookup yields CDR1 MNHNS and CDR2 SASEGT. The CDR3 spans 15 residues. The CDR3 DNA reads as TGTGCCAGCAGCCGGGGACAGGGTATTAATGAAAAACTGTTTTTT. This sequence encodes CASSRGQGINEKLFF.

The chain is built from TRBV14 and TRBJ2-1; D possibly corresponds to TRBD1 (6 bases). Germline V gives CDR1 SGHDN, CDR2 FVKESK. V lost 5 bases and J lost 5, with 16 bases in between. This CDR3 is 15 amino acids long. The CDR3 reads CASSGTGTPNNEQFF. The CDR3 DNA follows: TGTGCCAGCAGCGGAACCGGGACACCGAACAATGAGCAGTTCTTC. Full variable domain (remainder filled in from reference TRBV14 and TRBJ2-1): EAGVTQFPSHSVIEKGQTVTLRCDPISGHDNLYWYRRVMGKEIKFLLHFVKESKQDESGMPNNRFLAERTGGTYSTLKVQPAELEDSGVYFCASSGTGTPNNEQFFGPGTRLTVL.

This clonotype was detected many times. The chain is built from TRBV6-9 and TRBJ2-4, with D perhaps being TRBD1 or TRBD2 (5 bases each). V shed 3 bases and J shed 3 bases, with 21 bases lying between them. Looked up from germline, CDR1 is MNHGY and CDR2 is SVAAGI. The CDR3 contains 18 residues. The CDR3 reads CASSYTTRGQAHKNIQYF. CDR3 bases: TGTGCCAGCAGTTACACTACTAGGGGTCAGGCTCACAAAAACATTCAGTACTTC.

This clonotype was seen repeatedly, ten times or more. The J gene is TRBJ2-4, the V gene TRBV6-2 or TRBV6-3; 10 positions match TRBD2. The CDR3 spans 17 residues. The trim removed 0 bases at V and 6 bases at J, leaving 8 bases unmatched. Per germline, CDR1 MNHEY and CDR2 SVGEGT. The CDR3 nucleotides are TGTGCCAGCAGTTACTCTGTTACTAGCGGGAAAGGAAACATTCAGTACTTC. Translation: CASSYSVTSGKGNIQYF.

The chain employs TRBV6-9 and TRBJ2-5, with 13 bases matching TRBD2. CDR1 is MNHGY, CDR2 SVAAGI, per germline. There are 19 residues in the CDR3. Trimming cost V 3 bases and J 0 bases; bases outside gene matches: 10. The chain's CDR3 is CASSYFSTSGGPYQETQYF. The CDR3 DNA follows: TGTGCCAGCAGTTACTTTTCGACTAGCGGGGGGCCTTACCAAGAGACCCAGTACTTC.

This clonotype was counted many times. The chain combines TRBV6-1 with TRBJ2-7; TRBD2 matches 10 bases. Germline values: CDR1 MNHNS, CDR2 SASEGT. V trimming: 3 bases; J trimming: 6 bases; junction bases outside the gene matches: 5. The CDR3 has 14 residues. The CDR3 nucleotides read TGTGCCAGCAGTGAGGGACTAGCGCCAGTCGAGCAGTACTTC. It encodes CASSEGLAPVEQYF.

This clonotype has a count of ten or more. The V call is TRBV7-6, the J call TRBJ1-4, with 7 bases aligning to TRBD1. The CDR3 is made up of 14 amino acids. J lost 4 bases, V lost 5 bases, and 4 bases had no gene match. Looked up from germline, CDR1 is SGHVS and CDR2 is FNYEAQ. CDR3 coding DNA: TGTGCCAGCAGCCTCACAGGGGTTAATGAAAAACTGTTTTTT. This encodes CASSLTGVNEKLFF.

The chain uses TRBV7-3 and TRBJ2-1, with 16 bases matching TRBD2. CDR3 length: 18 residues. The ends lost 3 bases at V and 5 bases at J; junction bases unmatched: 7. CDR1 and CDR2 (germline): SGHTA, FQGTGA. This CDR3 reads CASSFRRGLAGGNNEQFF. CDR3 in DNA: TGTGCCAGCAGCTTTAGGAGGGGACTAGCGGGGGGGAACAATGAGCAGTTCTTC. Full variable domain (rest looked up from reference TRBV7-3 and TRBJ2-1): GAGVSQTPSNKVTEKGKYVELRCDPISGHTALYWYRQSLGQGPEFLIYFQGTGAADDSGLPNDRFFAVRPEGSVSTLKIQRTERGDSAVYLCASSFRRGLAGGNNEQFFGPGTRLTVL.

This clonotype was counted many times. The J gene is TRBJ1-1, the V gene TRBV3-1; D remains ambiguous. The CDR3 extends over 13 amino acids. The V end lost 0 bases, the J end lost 0 bases, and 2 bases lay between the germline ends. Germline CDR1 is LGHDT and CDR2 is YNNKEL (reference sequence). CDR3 bases: TGTGCCAGCAGCCAAGAAATGAACACTGAAGCTTTCTTT. Translating gives CASSQEMNTEAFF.

For this clonotype: A far larger clone is only one base removed, so a read error is likely. The chain carries TRBV5-5 and TRBJ2-7; D tentatively reads TRBD1 or TRBD2 (5 bases each). This CDR3 spans 20 amino acids. Trimming removed 2 bases from V and 0 bases from J, with 27 bases in between. Germline CDR1 is SGHKS and CDR2 is YYEKEE (reference sequence). In nucleotides, the CDR3 is TGTGCCAGCAGCTTAGGTCCGCCCCGCCCCGGGACGGCGAGCTCCTACGAGCAGTACTTC. Protein sequence: CASSLGPPRPGTASSYEQYF.

This clonotype came up many times. The V call is TRBV7-8, the J call TRBJ2-6; D remains unclear. CDR1 is SGHVS, CDR2 FQNEAQ, per germline. With 2 bases removed from V and 0 bases from J, the gap between germline ends came to 14 bases. This CDR3 comprises 18 residues. In DNA, the CDR3 is TGTGCCAGCAGCTTACGCTCCATAACGTTCTCTGGGGCCAACGTCCTGACTTTC. This gives the protein CASSLRSITFSGANVLTF.

This clonotype has ten or more counts. CDR3 nucleotide sequence: TGTGCCAGCAGCGCCCGGGGACCTTCGGAGCAGTACTTC. It codes for CASSARGPSEQYF. The rearrangement links TRBV11-2 to TRBJ2-7, with D perhaps given as TRBD1 or TRBD2 (5 bases each). Trimming cost V 5 bases and J 7 bases, with 15 bases left between them. The CDR3 is 13 residues long. Germline V gene lookup returns CDR1 SGHAT and CDR2 FQNNGV.

This clonotype has a handful of counts. A much larger clone lies a single base off, so this may be a read error. The CDR3 loop reads CASTGSSYNEQLF. The CDR3 DNA is TGTGCCAGCACCGGTTCTTCCTACAATGAGCAGCTCTTC. The J gene is TRBJ2-1, the V gene TRBV12-3 or TRBV12-4; D gene uncertain. There are 13 residues in the CDR3.

The table lists this clonotype with many counts. The chain uses TRBV6-2 or TRBV6-3 and TRBJ2-6; a possible D gene is TRBD1 (5 bases). Looked up from germline, CDR1 is MNHEY and CDR2 is SVGEGT. V lost 3 bases, J lost 0 bases, and 15 bases lay in between. This CDR3 comprises 18 residues. This CDR3 is CASSYLPQEYSGANVLTF. CDR3 nucleotides: TGTGCCAGCAGTTATCTTCCACAGGAGTACTCTGGGGCCAACGTCCTGACTTTC.